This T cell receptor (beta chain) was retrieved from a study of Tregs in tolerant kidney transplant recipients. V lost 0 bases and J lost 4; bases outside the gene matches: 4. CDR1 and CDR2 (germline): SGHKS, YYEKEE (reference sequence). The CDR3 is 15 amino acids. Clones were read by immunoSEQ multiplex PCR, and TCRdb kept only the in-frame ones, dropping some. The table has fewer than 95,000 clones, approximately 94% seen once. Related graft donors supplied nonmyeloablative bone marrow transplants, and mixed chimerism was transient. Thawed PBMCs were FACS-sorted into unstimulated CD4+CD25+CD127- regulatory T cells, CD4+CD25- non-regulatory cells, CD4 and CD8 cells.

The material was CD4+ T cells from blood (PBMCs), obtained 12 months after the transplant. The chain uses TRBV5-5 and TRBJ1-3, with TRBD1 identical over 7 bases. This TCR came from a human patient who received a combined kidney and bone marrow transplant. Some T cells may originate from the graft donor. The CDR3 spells CASSLVQGGGNTIYF. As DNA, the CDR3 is TGTGCCAGCAGCTTGGTTCAGGGGGGAGGAAACACCATATATTTT.